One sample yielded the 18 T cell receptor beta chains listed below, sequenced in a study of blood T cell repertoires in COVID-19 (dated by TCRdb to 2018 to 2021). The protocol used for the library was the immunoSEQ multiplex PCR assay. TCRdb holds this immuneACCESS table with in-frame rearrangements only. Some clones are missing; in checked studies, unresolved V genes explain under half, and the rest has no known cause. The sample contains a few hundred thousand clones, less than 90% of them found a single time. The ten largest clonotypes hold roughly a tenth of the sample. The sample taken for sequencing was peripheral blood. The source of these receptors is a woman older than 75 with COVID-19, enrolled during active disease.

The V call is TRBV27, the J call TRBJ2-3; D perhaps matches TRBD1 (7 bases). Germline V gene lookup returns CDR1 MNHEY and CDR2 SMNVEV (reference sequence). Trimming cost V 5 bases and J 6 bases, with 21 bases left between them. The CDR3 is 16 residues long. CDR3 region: CASSKETGRNIDTQYF. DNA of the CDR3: TGTGCCAGCAGTAAGGAGACAGGGAGGAACATCGATACGCAGTATTTT.

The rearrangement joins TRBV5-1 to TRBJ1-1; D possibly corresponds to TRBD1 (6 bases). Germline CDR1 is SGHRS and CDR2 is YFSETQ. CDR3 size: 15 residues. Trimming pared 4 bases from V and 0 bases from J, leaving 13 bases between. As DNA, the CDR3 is TGCGCCAGCAGCCCCTGGGAGGGGGTGAACACTGAAGCTTTCTTT. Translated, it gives CASSPWEGVNTEAFF.

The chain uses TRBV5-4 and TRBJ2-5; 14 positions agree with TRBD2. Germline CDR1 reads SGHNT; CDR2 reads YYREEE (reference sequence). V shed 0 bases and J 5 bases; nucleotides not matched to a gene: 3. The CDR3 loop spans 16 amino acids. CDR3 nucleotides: TGTGCCAGCAGCTTGGCCGGGACTAGCGGGGGTGAGACCCAGTACTTC. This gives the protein CASSLAGTSGGETQYF.

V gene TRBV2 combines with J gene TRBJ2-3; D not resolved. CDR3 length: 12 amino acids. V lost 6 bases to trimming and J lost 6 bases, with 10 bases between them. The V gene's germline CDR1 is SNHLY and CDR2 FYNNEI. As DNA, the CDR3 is TGTGCCAGCAGATACTCCCACGATACGCAGTATTTT. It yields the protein CASRYSHDTQYF.

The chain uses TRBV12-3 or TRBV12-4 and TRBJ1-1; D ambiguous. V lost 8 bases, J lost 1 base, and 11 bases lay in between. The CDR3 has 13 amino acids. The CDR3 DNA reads TGTGCCAGCGCAGATAGCGGGAACACTGAAGCTTTCTTT. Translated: CASADSGNTEAFF.

The CDR3 is CASSAYSQGSEAFF. DNA of the CDR3: TGTGCCAGCAGTGCCTACTCACAGGGTTCTGAAGCTTTCTTT. V is TRBV6-4 and J is TRBJ1-1; a possible D gene is TRBD1 (6 bases). CDR1 is MRHNA and CDR2 is SNTAGT in the germline V gene. The CDR3 loop spans 14 amino acids. Trimming shortened V by 4 bases and J by 6 bases, and 15 bases separated the two germline ends.

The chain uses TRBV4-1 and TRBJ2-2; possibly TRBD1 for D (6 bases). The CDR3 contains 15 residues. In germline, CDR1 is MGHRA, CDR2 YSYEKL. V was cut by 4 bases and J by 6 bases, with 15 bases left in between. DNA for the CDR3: TGCGCCAGCAGCCCCTCGACAGGAGGAGCCGGGGAGCTGTTTTTT. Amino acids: CASSPSTGGAGELFF.

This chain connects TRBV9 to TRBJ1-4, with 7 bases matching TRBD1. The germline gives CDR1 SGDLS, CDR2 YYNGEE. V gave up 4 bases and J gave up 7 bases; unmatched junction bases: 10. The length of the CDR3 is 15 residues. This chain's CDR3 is CASSPSTGLGEKLFF. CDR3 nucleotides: TGTGCCAGCAGCCCTTCGACAGGGCTAGGTGAAAAACTGTTTTTT. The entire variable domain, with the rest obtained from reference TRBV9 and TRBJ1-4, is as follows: DSGVTQTPKHLITATGQRVTLRCSPRSGDLSVYWYQQSLDQGLQFLIQYYNGEERAKGNILERFSAQQFPDLHSELNLSSLELGDSALYFCASSPSTGLGEKLFFGSGTQLSVL.

For the CDR3, the DNA is TGTGCCAGCAGCCGACCGGAGGGGACCCAGTACTTC. Protein product: CASSRPEGTQYF. The chain uses TRBV4-2 and TRBJ2-5; D possibly corresponds to TRBD2 (6 bases). The V and J ends lost 4 bases and 7 bases respectively, with 10 bases between them. The CDR3 contains 12 residues. Germline V CDR1 and CDR2: LGHNA, YNFKEQ.

The CDR3 DNA follows: TGTGCCAGCAGCTTCTCAGGGGGCGGACAAGAGACCCAGTACTTC. The encoded protein is CASSFSGGGQETQYF. This chain connects TRBV7-9 to TRBJ2-5; 8 bases map to TRBD1. Trimming cost V 3 bases and J 2 bases; bases outside gene matches: 5. The CDR3 has 15 amino acids. The germline CDR1 and CDR2 sequences are SEHNR and FQNEAQ (reference sequence).

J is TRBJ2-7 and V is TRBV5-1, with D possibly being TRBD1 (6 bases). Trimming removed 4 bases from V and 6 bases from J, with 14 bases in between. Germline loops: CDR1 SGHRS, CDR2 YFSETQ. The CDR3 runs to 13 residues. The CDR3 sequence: CASSLRQVSEQYF. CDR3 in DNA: TGCGCCAGCAGCCTCCGACAGGTTTCCGAGCAGTACTTC.

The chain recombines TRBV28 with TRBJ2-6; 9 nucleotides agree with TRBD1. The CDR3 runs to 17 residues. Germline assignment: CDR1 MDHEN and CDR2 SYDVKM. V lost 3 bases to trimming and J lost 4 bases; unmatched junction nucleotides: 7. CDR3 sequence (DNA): TGTGCCAGCAGTTTTACAGGGGGCGCAGGGGGGGCCAACGTCCTGACTTTC. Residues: CASSFTGGAGGANVLTF. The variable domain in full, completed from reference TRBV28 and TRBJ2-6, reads DVKVTQSSRYLVKRTGEKVFLECVQDMDHENMFWYRQDPGLGLRLIYFSYDVKMKEKGDIPEGYSVSREKKERFSLILESASTNQTSMYLCASSFTGGAGGANVLTFGAGSRLTVL.

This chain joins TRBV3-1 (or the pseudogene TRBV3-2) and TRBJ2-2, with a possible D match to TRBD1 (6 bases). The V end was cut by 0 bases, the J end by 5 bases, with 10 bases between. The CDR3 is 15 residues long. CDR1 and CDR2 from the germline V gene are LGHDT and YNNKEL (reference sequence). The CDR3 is CASSQDGGSTGELFF. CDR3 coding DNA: TGTGCCAGCAGCCAAGATGGGGGCTCAACCGGGGAGCTGTTTTTT.

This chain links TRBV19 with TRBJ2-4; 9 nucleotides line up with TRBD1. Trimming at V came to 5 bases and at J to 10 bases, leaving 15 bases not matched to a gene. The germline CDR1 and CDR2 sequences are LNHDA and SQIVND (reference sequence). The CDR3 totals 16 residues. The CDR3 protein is CASSPGTGWVKMIQYF. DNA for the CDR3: TGTGCCAGTAGTCCAGGGACAGGGTGGGTAAAAATGATTCAGTACTTC. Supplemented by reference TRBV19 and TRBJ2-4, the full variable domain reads DGGITQSPKYLFRKEGQNVTLSCEQNLNHDAMYWYRQDPGQGLRLIYYSQIVNDFQKGDIAEGYSVSREKKESFPLTVTSAQKNPTAFYLCASSPGTGWVKMIQYFGAGTRLSVL.

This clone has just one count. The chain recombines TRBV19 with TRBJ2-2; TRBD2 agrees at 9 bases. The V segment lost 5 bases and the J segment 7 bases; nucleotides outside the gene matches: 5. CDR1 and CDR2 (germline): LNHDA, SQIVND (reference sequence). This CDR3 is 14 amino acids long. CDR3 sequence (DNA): TGTGCCAGTAGTCTGGGACTAGCTATCGGGGAGCTGTTTTTT. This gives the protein CASSLGLAIGELFF.

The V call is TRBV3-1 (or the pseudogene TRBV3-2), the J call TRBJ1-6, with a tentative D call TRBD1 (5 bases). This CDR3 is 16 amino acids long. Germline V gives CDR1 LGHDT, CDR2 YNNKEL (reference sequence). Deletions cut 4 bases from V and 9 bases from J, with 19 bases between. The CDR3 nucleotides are TGTGCCAGCAGCCTCCTAACCCGGAGGGGCGGTTCACCCCTCCACTTT. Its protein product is CASSLLTRRGGSPLHF.

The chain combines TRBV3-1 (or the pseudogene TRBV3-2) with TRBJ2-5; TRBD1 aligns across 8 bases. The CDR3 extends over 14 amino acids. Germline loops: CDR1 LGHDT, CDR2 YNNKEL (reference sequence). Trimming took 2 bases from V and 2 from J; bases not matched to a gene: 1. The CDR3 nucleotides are TGTGCCAGCAGCCAAACAGGGGGGCAAGAGACCCAGTACTTC. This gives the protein CASSQTGGQETQYF.

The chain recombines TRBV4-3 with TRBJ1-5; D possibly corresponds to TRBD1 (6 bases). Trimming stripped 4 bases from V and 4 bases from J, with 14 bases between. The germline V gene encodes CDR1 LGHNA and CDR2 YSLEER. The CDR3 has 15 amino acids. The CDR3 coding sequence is TGCGCCAGCAGCCCCGCCCTTAGGGGGAATCAGCCCCAGCATTTT. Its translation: CASSPALRGNQPQHF.